This TCR beta chain emerged from a study of T cells in localized non-small cell lung cancer. Method: immunoSEQ multiplex PCR; TCRdb's copy keeps in-frame clones and lacks some. The data hold about 52,000 clones, with 80% observed a single time. As for this clone: Its antigen is undetermined.

Findings and caveats of the study: Detection in adjacent lung was observed for a median roughly 57 of the top 100 tumor clones. Uninvolved adjacent lung showed the highest T cell clonality, exceeding tumor.

V was cut by 4 bases and J by 4 bases, with 11 bases left in between. CDR1 is LGHNT and CDR2 is FRNRAP in the germline V gene. The CDR3 spans 14 residues. This receptor was obtained from a woman aged 35 to 70 with stage II lung adenocarcinoma. The chain combines TRBV12-5 with TRBJ1-5; TRBD1 is a possible D gene (5 bases). Here the sequenced sample was PBMCs, taken before any cancer treatment. The CDR3 DNA reads as TGTGCTAGTGGTTCCGCCGGGGGTAATCAGCCCCAGCATTTT. It is translated as CASGSAGGNQPQHF.